This T cell receptor (beta chain) originates from a study of blood T cell repertoires in COVID-19. Study at large: Nucleic acid was either cDNA or gDNA, and it came from T cells, B-cell-depleted T cells, or PBMCs.

Clones were read by immunoSEQ multiplex PCR, and TCRdb kept only the in-frame ones, dropping some. In the table there are 200,000 to 250,000 clones, around 90% of which are singletons. Germline CDR1 reads SGDLS; CDR2 reads YYNGEE. Trimming shortened V by 3 bases and J by 6 bases, and 20 bases separated the two germline ends. The CDR3 sequence is 16 residues long. V usage is TRBV9 and J usage is TRBJ2-3; D gene unclear. The specimen sequenced was peripheral blood. This sequence was found in a man older than 75 with acute or convalescent COVID-19. The chain's CDR3 is CASSAETQTPPDTQYF. DNA of the CDR3: TGTGCCAGCAGCGCTGAGACCCAGACTCCACCGGATACGCAGTATTTT. The complete variable domain, with remaining parts taken from reference TRBV9 and TRBJ2-3, reads DSGVTQTPKHLITATGQRVTLRCSPRSGDLSVYWYQQSLDQGLQFLIQYYNGEERAKGNILERFSAQQFPDLHSELNLSSLELGDSALYFCASSAETQTPPDTQYFGPGTRLTVL.